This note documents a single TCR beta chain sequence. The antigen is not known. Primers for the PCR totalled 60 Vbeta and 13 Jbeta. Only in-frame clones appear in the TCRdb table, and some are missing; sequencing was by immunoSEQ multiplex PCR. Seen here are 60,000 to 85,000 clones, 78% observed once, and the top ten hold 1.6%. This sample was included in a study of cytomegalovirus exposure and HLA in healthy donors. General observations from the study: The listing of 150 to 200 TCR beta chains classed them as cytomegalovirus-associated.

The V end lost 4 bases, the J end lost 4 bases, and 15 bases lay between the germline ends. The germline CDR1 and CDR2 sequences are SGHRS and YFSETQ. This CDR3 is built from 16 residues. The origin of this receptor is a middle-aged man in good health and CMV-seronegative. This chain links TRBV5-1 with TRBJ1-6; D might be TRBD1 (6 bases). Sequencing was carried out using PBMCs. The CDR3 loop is CASSPQGMEYNSPLHF. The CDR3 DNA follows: TGCGCCAGCAGCCCACAGGGTATGGAGTATAATTCACCCCTCCACTTT.